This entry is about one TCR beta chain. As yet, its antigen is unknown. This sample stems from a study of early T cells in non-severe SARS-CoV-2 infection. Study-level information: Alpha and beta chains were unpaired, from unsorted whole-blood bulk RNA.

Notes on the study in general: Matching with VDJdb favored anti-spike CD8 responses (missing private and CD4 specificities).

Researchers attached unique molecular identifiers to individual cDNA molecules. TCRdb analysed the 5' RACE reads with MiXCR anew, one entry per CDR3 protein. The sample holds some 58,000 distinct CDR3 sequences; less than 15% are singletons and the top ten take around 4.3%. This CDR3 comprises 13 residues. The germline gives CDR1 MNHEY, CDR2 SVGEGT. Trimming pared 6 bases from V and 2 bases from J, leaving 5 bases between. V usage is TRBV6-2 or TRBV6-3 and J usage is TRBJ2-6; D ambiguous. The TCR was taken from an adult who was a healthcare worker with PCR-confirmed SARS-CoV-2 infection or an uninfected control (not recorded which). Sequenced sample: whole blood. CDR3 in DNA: TGTGCCAGCAGCTGGGCTGGGGCCAACGTCCTGACTTTC. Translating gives CASSWAGANVLTF.